This T cell receptor beta chain was recovered during a study of OX40 agonist ivuxolimab in advanced cancers. About the study: Patients in the trial were receiving intravenous ivuxolimab every 2 weeks, at doses of 0.01 to 10 mg/kg. Subjects had a mean age of around 60 years, with a range of 23 to 79; less than 90% were male. Whole-study findings and limits: Partial responders at 0.1-3.0 mg/kg had among the lowest clonal expansion.

Some clones are missing from TCRdb's copy, which holds only in-frame ones; the method was immunoSEQ multiplex PCR. The table records 28,000 or so clones, 75% to 90% of them present only once. Germline V gives CDR1 SGDLS, CDR2 YYNGEE. This CDR3 is built from 13 residues. J gave up 3 bases and V 4 bases, and 4 bases lay outside the gene matches. Blood samples were obtained at baseline, cycle 4 day 1, and cycle 7 day 1. With respect to this clone: Its antigen is currently unknown.

The gene calls are TRBV9 and TRBJ2-7; TRBD1 matches at 7 bases. The sequence came from an adult with an advanced solid tumor such as melanoma, head and neck, liver or kidney cancer. Specimen: CD4+ or CD8+ T cells sorted from blood, collected in a trial of the OX40 agonist ivuxolimab. Here the CDR3 reads CASSFRDSYEQYF. The CDR3 bases are TGTGCCAGCAGCTTCCGGGACAGCTACGAGCAGTACTTC.